The 13 T cell receptor beta chains below were found in one sample sequenced in a study of Graves' ophthalmopathy and Graves' hyperthyroidism (dated 2018 in TCRdb). The data were produced on an Illumina HiSeq 2000. For repertoire sequencing, TCR beta CDR3 regions were amplified from RNA transcripts. The first round was an RT-PCR using HTBI primers with the Qiagen OneStep RT-PCR kit, and this first round was followed by a second-round multiplex PCR, then size selection and purification. Starting from the raw public reads, TCRdb applied fastp trimming at Q25, assembled clones with MiXCR and retained in-frame beta chains. Entries are consolidated by CDR3 protein sequence, retaining the most common genes and DNA. Within this sample are approximately 640,000 distinct CDR3 sequences, with approximately 39% of them counted one time only. The ten most abundant clones make up more than 3% of the sample. Sequencing was carried out using peripheral blood. The receptors come from an adult man with Graves' ophthalmopathy.

The rearrangement joins TRBV20-1 to TRBJ2-7, with 10 nucleotides matching TRBD1. The CDR3 extends over 16 amino acids. CDR1 and CDR2 (germline): DFQATT, SNEGSKA (reference sequence). With 4 bases clipped from V and 0 bases from J, the junction kept 9 bases outside the gene matches. Written as DNA, the CDR3 is TGCAGTGCTATAAGGGTTGGACAGGGGGGCTCCTACGAGCAGTACTTC. Translating it yields CSAIRVGQGGSYEQYF.

This clonotype was recorded only once. The chain has TRBV2 and TRBJ1-2; D may be TRBD1 (6 bases). Deletions cut 4 bases from V and 6 bases from J, with 15 bases between. The length of the CDR3 is 14 residues. CDR1 and CDR2 from the germline V gene are SNHLY and FYNNEI. The CDR3 bases are TGTGCCAGCAGTGCTAGACAGGCTGACCATGGCTACACCTTC. It is translated as CASSARQADHGYTF.

This clonotype appeared a few times. J is TRBJ2-5 and V is TRBV2; maybe TRBD1 (6 bases). The CDR3 loop spans 16 amino acids. The V end lost 2 bases, the J end lost 2 bases, and 15 bases lay between the germline ends. Per germline, CDR1 SNHLY and CDR2 FYNNEI. As DNA, the CDR3 is TGTGCCAGCAGTGAATTTATCAGGGGAAATCAAGAGACCCAGTACTTC. Protein product: CASSEFIRGNQETQYF. Looking up the rest from reference TRBV2 and TRBJ2-5 gives the full variable domain: EPEVTQTPSHQVTQMGQEVILRCVPISNHLYFYWYRQILGQKVEFLVSFYNNEISEKSEIFDDQFSVERPDGSNFTLKIRSTKLEDSAMYFCASSEFIRGNQETQYFGPGTRLLVL.

Ten or more counts support this clonotype. The V gene is TRBV14, the J gene TRBJ2-5, with unresolved D. Trimming removed 3 bases at V and 1 base at J, with 9 bases between. Germline V gives CDR1 SGHDN, CDR2 FVKESK. The CDR3 has 14 amino acids. The CDR3 DNA reads TGTGCCAGCAGCCAGCAGCCGGTCCAAGAGACCCAGTACTTC. Amino acid sequence: CASSQQPVQETQYF.

This clonotype came up a few times. The rearrangement uses TRBV4-1 and TRBJ1-5, with D perhaps TRBD1 (6 bases). Germline V CDR1 and CDR2: MGHRA, YSYEKL. The CDR3 is 13 amino acids. V shed 9 bases and J shed 7 bases, with 16 bases lying between them. The CDR3 sequence: CASCTGPGQPQHF. In DNA form, the CDR3 reads TGCGCCAGTTGTACAGGGCCGGGACAGCCCCAGCATTTT.

There are a few counts of this clonotype. Since no conserved phenylalanine or tryptophan closes the CDR3, a read error is the likely cause. Because the CDR3's place on the DNA is in doubt, the DNA is left out and the CDR3 is given as listed by TCRdb. The CDR3 reads CASSLVSG. This rearrangement joins TRBV7-2 to TRBJ2-6; TRBD2 was called by the table and not checked on the DNA. The CDR3 spans 8 residues, counting both ends. CDR1 is SGHTA, CDR2 FQGNSA, per germline.

The genes are TRBV20-1 and TRBJ2-5, with D possibly TRBD1 on 5 matching bases. This CDR3 spans 12 amino acids. Germline-derived CDR1 and CDR2 are DFQATT and SNEGSKA (reference sequence). Trimming pared 8 bases from V and 5 bases from J, leaving 15 bases between. CDR3 bases: TGCAGTACAACAGGACAACTCGAGACCCAGTACTTC. It codes for CSTTGQLETQYF.

The chain combines TRBV19 with TRBJ2-2; D call uncertain. This CDR3 has 17 amino acids. V was pared by 6 bases and J by 0 bases, with 17 bases between. Germline CDR1 LNHDA, CDR2 SQIVND (reference sequence). The CDR3: CASRNLGSLANTGELFF. CDR3 bases: TGTGCCAGTAGAAACCTGGGTTCCTTAGCGAACACCGGGGAGCTGTTTTTT.

V gene TRBV10-3 combines with J gene TRBJ1-5, with 8 bases lining up with TRBD1. Germline CDR1 reads ENHRY; CDR2 reads SYGVKD. V shed 8 bases and J 5 bases; nucleotides not matched to a gene: 11. This CDR3 region has 15 residues. The chain's CDR3 is CAIPSGGRGHQPQHF. The DNA of the CDR3 is TGTGCCATCCCGTCGGGCGGCAGGGGGCATCAGCCCCAGCATTTT.

This chain uses TRBV3-1 with TRBJ1-5; D is unresolved. V lost 0 bases, J lost 0 bases, and 9 bases lay in between. CDR3 length equals 16 residues. Looked up from germline, CDR1 is LGHDT and CDR2 is YNNKEL (reference sequence). The DNA for the CDR3 is TGTGCCAGCAGCCAAGAGGGAGGGAATAGCAATCAGCCCCAGCATTTT. Translating it yields CASSQEGGNSNQPQHF. Combining the CDR3 with reference TRBV3-1 and TRBJ1-5 gives the whole variable domain DTAVSQTPKYLVTQMGNDKSIKCEQNLGHDTMYWYKQDSKKFLKIMFSYNNKELIINETVPNRFSPKSPDKAHLNLHINSLELGDSAVYFCASSQEGGNSNQPQHFGDGTRLSIL.

The chain combines TRBV7-3 with TRBJ2-7, with D hard to call. V dropped 6 bases and J dropped 3 bases, with 12 bases sitting between them. The CDR3 length is 13 residues. Germline V gene lookup returns CDR1 SGHTA and CDR2 FQGTGA. This CDR3 reads CASSAKLSYEQYF. Here the CDR3 DNA reads TGTGCCAGCAGTGCAAAATTAAGCTACGAGCAGTACTTC.

The rearrangement uses TRBV9 and TRBJ1-1, with TRBD1 identical over 7 bases. From germline, CDR1 is SGDLS and CDR2 YYNGEE. The CDR3 runs 16 residues. After removal of 10 bases from V and 0 bases from J, the junction contained 15 bases not matched to a gene. CDR3 residues: CAWSDRVGEMNTEAFF. The CDR3 DNA follows: TGTGCCTGGAGTGACAGGGTGGGGGAGATGAACACTGAAGCTTTCTTT.

The chain employs TRBV20-1 and TRBJ1-4; no clear D gene. The germline CDR1 and CDR2 sequences are DFQATT and SNEGSKA (reference sequence). Trimming stripped 1 base from V and 6 bases from J, with 9 bases between. The CDR3 loop spans 13 amino acids. CDR3 amino acids: CSARGTGYEKLFF. The DNA of the CDR3 is TGCAGTGCTAGAGGGACGGGTTATGAAAAACTGTTTTTT.